What follows are 17 T cell receptor beta chains derived from one specimen sequenced in a study of radiation and T cells in renal cell carcinoma. Assay: immunoSEQ multiplex PCR; the TCRdb copy retains only in-frame clones and omits some. The table lists 90,000 to 95,000 clones, about 79% of them singletons. Sample time point: baseline pretreatment blood. Treatment noted: 15 Gy SBRT to primary tumor, nephrectomy 4 weeks later. This specimen was blood, taken from a patient whose treatment included radiotherapy and nephrectomy. These receptors were obtained from a man aged 55 to 70 with renal cell carcinoma.

This clone is a singleton in its sample. This rearrangement joins TRBV10-2 to TRBJ2-5; D may correspond to TRBD1 or TRBD2 (5 bases each). The germline gives CDR1 WSHSY, CDR2 SAAADI. There are 15 residues in the CDR3. Between the trimmed V and J ends, which lost 8 bases and 1 base, there was a span of 17 bases. The CDR3: CASGDGWPLQETQYF. The CDR3 DNA follows: TGCGCCAGCGGGGACGGCTGGCCCCTCCAAGAGACCCAGTACTTC.

This chain uses TRBV11-2 with TRBJ2-1; TRBD2 agrees at 8 bases. Germline CDR1 is SGHAT and CDR2 is FQNNGV. V trimming: 5 bases; J trimming: 13 bases; junction bases outside the gene matches: 4. The CDR3 consists of 11 residues. This chain's CDR3 is CASSGGTRQFF. CDR3 coding DNA: TGTGCCAGCAGCGGCGGGACTAGACAGTTCTTC.

The genes are TRBV2 and TRBJ1-4, with a tentative D call TRBD1 (5 bases). The CDR3 totals 18 residues. CDR1 is SNHLY and CDR2 is FYNNEI in the germline V gene. The germline V and J ends were trimmed by 3 bases and 1 base, with 18 bases remaining between them. The CDR3 protein is CASSERTGRVETNEKLFF. The CDR3 bases are TGTGCCAGCAGTGAGAGGACGGGACGGGTGGAAACTAATGAAAAACTGTTTTTT.

The rearrangement links TRBV7-2 to TRBJ2-5, with D maybe TRBD2 (7 bases). V dropped 5 bases and J dropped 3 bases, with 16 bases sitting between them. CDR1 is SGHTA, CDR2 FQGNSA, per germline. The CDR3 consists of 15 residues. For the CDR3, the DNA is TGTGCCAGCAGCCCGCCGGGGAGGGGGGAAGAGACCCAGTACTTC. This sequence encodes CASSPPGRGEETQYF.

This chain uses TRBV28 with TRBJ1-2; D might be TRBD1 (5 bases). CDR1 and CDR2 (germline): MDHEN, SYDVKM. The CDR3 has 15 amino acids. With 5 bases removed from V and 2 bases from J, the gap between germline ends came to 15 bases. For the CDR3, the DNA is TGTGCCAGCAGTCTTCCCAGGGAGGGGAACTATGGCTACACCTTC. Its translation: CASSLPREGNYGYTF.

The CDR3 DNA reads TGTGCCAGCAGCTCCGCCGGGACAGGGTTCTACGAGCAGTACTTC. Translating it yields CASSSAGTGFYEQYF. The gene calls are TRBV5-6 and TRBJ2-7; TRBD1 agrees at 9 bases. Germline loops: CDR1 SGHDT, CDR2 YYEEEE. V was clipped by 3 bases and J by 3 bases; unmatched bases: 7. The CDR3 totals 15 residues.

The rearrangement uses TRBV4-3 and TRBJ2-1; 8 bases agree with TRBD1. Trimming took 0 bases from V and 7 from J; bases not matched to a gene: 14. The CDR3 runs 18 residues. Germline V lookup: CDR1 LGHNA, CDR2 YSLEER. In nucleotides, the CDR3 is TGCGCCAGCAGCCAAGAGGCTCGGGCAGGGGGCGGCTGGAATGAGCAGTTCTTC. It yields the protein CASSQEARAGGGWNEQFF.

The rearrangement joins TRBV4-1 to TRBJ1-2, with D perhaps matching TRBD1 (5 bases). Looked up from germline, CDR1 is MGHRA and CDR2 is YSYEKL. The CDR3 spans 17 residues. Trimming stripped 4 bases from V and 4 bases from J, with 22 bases between. The chain's CDR3 is CASSPEPQGLTPYGYTF. CDR3 nucleotide sequence: TGCGCCAGCAGCCCCGAGCCTCAGGGTCTCACACCCTATGGCTACACCTTC.

The chain links TRBV25-1 to TRBJ2-5; TRBD1 is a possible D gene (6 bases). CDR1 and CDR2 from the germline V gene are MGHDK and SYGVNS. This CDR3 spans 14 amino acids. V was shortened by 6 bases and J by 1 base, with 12 bases between the two germline ends. The CDR3 region has the DNA TGTGCCAGCAGCCGGACAGATTTCCAAGAGACCCAGTACTTC. Amino acid sequence: CASSRTDFQETQYF. Based on the CDR3 plus reference TRBV25-1 and TRBJ2-5, the full variable domain is EADIYQTPRYLVIGTGKKITLECSQTMGHDKMYWYQQDPGMELHLIHYSYGVNSTEKGDLSSESTVSRIRTEHFPLTLESARPSHTSQYLCASSRTDFQETQYFGPGTRLLVL.

The chain couples TRBV7-2 to TRBJ2-2, with a tentative D call TRBD2 (5 bases). Between the trimmed V and J ends, which lost 5 bases and 4 bases, there was a span of 11 bases. The CDR3 has 14 amino acids. In germline, CDR1 is SGHTA, CDR2 FQGNSA. The CDR3 DNA reads as TGTGCCAGCAGCACGGACTGGGGCACCGGGGAGCTGTTTTTT. This translates into CASSTDWGTGELFF.

The chain employs TRBV5-4 and TRBJ2-7; the D call may be TRBD1 or TRBD2 (6 bases each). The germline CDR1 and CDR2 sequences are SGHNT and YYREEE (reference sequence). V lost 4 bases and J lost 2, with 19 bases in between. CDR3 length equals 16 residues. The CDR3 coding sequence is TGTGCCAGCAGCCCTCGGAGGGGGGTCCCACCCTACGAGCAGTACTTC. Its protein is CASSPRRGVPPYEQYF.

The chain is built from TRBV21-1 and TRBJ2-1. TRBV21-1 is a listed pseudogene. CDR3 size: 14 residues. The CDR3 reads CASSKEGSVYEQFF. Written as DNA, the CDR3 is TGTGCCAGCAGCAAAGAGGGGAGCGTCTATGAGCAGTTCTTC.

The chain recombines TRBV7-8 with TRBJ1-2; D is unresolved. Germline V gene data show CDR1 as SGHVS and CDR2 as FQNEAQ. The CDR3 contains 17 residues. The V end was cut by 1 base, the J end by 0 bases, with 15 bases between. CDR3: CASSLEADLLANYGYTF. CDR3 bases: TGTGCCAGCAGCTTAGAGGCAGACCTACTAGCTAACTATGGCTACACCTTC.

The chain recombines TRBV10-3 with TRBJ2-7; D gene unclear. This CDR3 region has 14 residues. Trimming took 0 bases from V and 4 from J, leaving 10 bases between them. Per the germline V gene, CDR1 is ENHRY and CDR2 is SYGVKD. The CDR3 nucleotides are TGTGCCATCAGTGAGTCGAGGATTGGGTACGAGCAGTACTTC. Protein sequence: CAISESRIGYEQYF.

The chain is built from TRBV6-5 and TRBJ2-6; D unclear. The V end lost 6 bases, the J end lost 2 bases, and 11 bases lay between the germline ends. CDR3 size: 15 residues. CDR1 MNHEY and CDR2 SVGAGI come from the germline V gene. CDR3 nucleotide sequence: TGTGCCAGCAGCCCACCCTTCGCTGGGGCCAACGTCCTGACTTTC. This encodes CASSPPFAGANVLTF.

V is TRBV11-2 and J is TRBJ2-7, with D perhaps given as TRBD1 or TRBD2 (5 bases each). The ends were cut back, 5 bases at V and 4 bases at J, with 12 bases in the middle. CDR3 length equals 13 residues. Germline V gene lookup returns CDR1 SGHAT and CDR2 FQNNGV. CDR3 sequence (DNA): TGTGCCAGCAGCCGGGACCCGCCGTACGAGCAGTACTTC. Its translation is CASSRDPPYEQYF.

The V and J genes are TRBV27 and TRBJ2-2, with D uncertain. With 6 bases removed from V and 7 bases from J, the gap between germline ends came to 24 bases. The CDR3 length is 17 residues. CDR1 and CDR2 (germline): MNHEY, SMNVEV (reference sequence). CDR3 region: CASSPISRVGPSGELFF. CDR3 DNA sequence: TGTGCCAGCAGCCCGATATCTAGGGTCGGGCCGAGCGGGGAGCTGTTTTTT.